This T cell receptor beta chain comes out of a study of T cells after yellow fever vaccination. This clonotype was recorded at least ten times. The germline CDR1 and CDR2 sequences are SGHTA and FQGNSA. This CDR3 has 15 amino acids. V was pared by 3 bases and J by 1 base, with 10 bases between. Each CDR3 protein is one row after TCRdb ran MiXCR on the 5' RACE reads. The sample holds 300,000 to 350,000 distinct CDR3 sequences, less than 9.5% seen once. The J gene is TRBJ1-5, the V gene TRBV7-2; D gene unclear. This TCR came from a man aged 18 to 30 who received the YFV17D yellow fever vaccine. This specimen consisted of PBMCs, obtained 45 days after the first yellow fever vaccination. The CDR3 region is CASSFVGGSNQPQHF. The CDR3 nucleotides read TGTGCCAGCAGCTTCGTCGGTGGAAGCAATCAGCCCCAGCATTTT.